The rows below give T cell receptor beta chains drawn from one sample of a study of blood T cell repertoires in COVID-19. Measured with immunoSEQ multiplex PCR; TCRdb has only the in-frame clones, and not every one. The sample has over 35,000 clones; around 85% are singletons. The sample was peripheral blood. The receptor source for this set is a middle-aged man with active or convalescent COVID-19. Each CDR3 is given with its conserved first and last residue. The D gene is left open where the match is weak. Clone size appears in some rows only: once, few, many, or a class for an expanded clone.

CDR3aa | CDR3nt | j_gene | d_gene | v_gene | abundance
CASSPPGTYLEPEQFF | TGTGCCAGCTCACCGCCGGGGACTTACTTAGAACCTGAGCAGTTCTTC | TRBJ2-1 | - | TRBV18 | few
CSVAGGPLNEQFF | TGCAGCGTTGCCGGGGGGCCCCTCAATGAGCAGTTCTTC | TRBJ2-1 | - | TRBV29-1 | few
CASSYLAGGPYEQFF | TGTGCCAGCAGTTACTTGGCGGGGGGGCCCTATGAGCAGTTCTTC | TRBJ2-1 | TRBD2 | TRBV6-5 | -
CSALGRPMAFF | TGCAGTGCCCTGGGGCGGCCTATGGCTTTCTTT | TRBJ1-1 | - | TRBV20-1 | -
CASSKTGGETQYF | TGTGCCAGTAGTAAAACAGGGGGCGAGACCCAGTACTTC | TRBJ2-5 | TRBD1 | TRBV19 | -
CASSNRDNNQPQHF | TGTGCCAGCAGTAACCGGGACAACAATCAGCCCCAGCATTTT | TRBJ1-5 | - | TRBV6-5 | -
CASSLGGYYGYTF | TGTGCCAGCAGCTTAGGCGGGTACTATGGCTACACCTTC | TRBJ1-2 | - | TRBV7-3 | once
CASSFVRTEAFF | TGTGCCAGCAGCTTCGTACGGACTGAAGCTTTCTTT | TRBJ1-1 | - | TRBV11-2 | -
CASSLTSGKQETQYF | TGTGCCAGCAGTCTTACTAGCGGGAAGCAAGAGACCCAGTACTTC | TRBJ2-5 | TRBD2 | TRBV11-2 | -
CASSAQGSGELFF | TGTGCCAGCAGTGCCCAGGGATCCGGGGAGCTGTTTTTT | TRBJ2-2 | - | TRBV6-4 | once
CASSLGQGLSTNEKLFF | TGTGCCAGCAGCTTAGGACAGGGGCTTTCAACTAATGAAAAACTGTTTTTT | TRBJ1-4 | TRBD1 | TRBV7-9 | once
CASSFRDTLGAGELFF | TGTGCCAGCAGCTTTCGGGACACCCTGGGGGCCGGGGAGCTGTTTTTT | TRBJ2-2 | - | TRBV5-5 | -
CASSPGPSGVYGYTF | TGTGCCAGTAGCCCCGGGCCCTCGGGAGTCTATGGCTACACCTTC | TRBJ1-2 | - | TRBV19 | few
CASSPRSGGAQNTEAFF | TGTGCCAGTAGTCCCCGATCGGGTGGGGCCCAGAACACTGAAGCTTTCTTT | TRBJ1-1 | - | TRBV19 | -
CATSRSPSRVGDTEAFF | TGTGCCACCAGCAGATCACCCTCCAGGGTAGGGGATACTGAAGCTTTCTTT | TRBJ1-1 | - | TRBV15 | few
CASSAGQGTYEKLFF | TGTGCCAGCAGCGCCGGACAGGGAACGTATGAAAAACTGTTTTTT | TRBJ1-4 | TRBD1 | TRBV9 | -
CASRTGTAAKNIQYF | TGTGCCAGCAGAACCGGGACAGCAGCCAAAAACATTCAGTACTTC | TRBJ2-4 | TRBD1 | TRBV6-5 | -
CASSPSDTTYEQYF | TGTGCCAGCTCACCGTCGGACACTACCTACGAGCAGTACTTC | TRBJ2-7 | - | TRBV18 | -
CASSLEDFNYGYTF | TGTGCCAGCAGCTTGGAGGACTTTAACTATGGCTACACCTTC | TRBJ1-2 | - | TRBV5-5 | -
CASSPRTGGNQPQHF | TGTGCCAGCAGCCCCAGGACAGGGGGCAATCAGCCCCAGCATTTT | TRBJ1-5 | TRBD1 | TRBV2 | few
CASSLAGGPDYTF | TGCGCCAGCAGCTTGGCGGGGGGACCTGACTACACCTTC | TRBJ1-2 | - | TRBV5-1 | -
CASSLSGGASYEQYF | TGTGCCAGCAGTTTGAGCGGGGGGGCCTCCTACGAGCAGTACTTC | TRBJ2-7 | TRBD2 | TRBV28 | -